Listed below are T cell receptor beta chains from one sample, sequenced in a study of cytomegalovirus exposure and HLA in healthy donors. Repertoires were generated with immunoSEQ multiplex PCR, while TCRdb's copy carries only in-frame clones and drops some. The sample includes some 180,000 clones, 70% to 80% seen only once; the top ten take 1.4%. Sequenced input: PBMCs. All receptors come from a man aged 18 to 29 in good health and CMV-seronegative. CDR3s include the opening cysteine and the closing phenylalanine or tryptophan. A D gene is named only where the DNA matches it firmly.

TRBV4-3	TRBD1	TRBJ2-2	CASSQGFRTKGATGELFF	TGCGCCAGCAGCCAAGGGTTCCGAACTAAGGGGGCGACCGGGGAGCTGTTTTTT
TRBV5-4	TRBD1	TRBJ2-4	CASSIGTGGHIQYF	TGTGCCAGCAGCATCGGGACAGGGGGTCACATTCAGTACTTC
TRBV27	TRBD2	TRBJ2-2	CASSFELAGTGELFF	TGTGCCAGCAGTTTCGAGCTAGCGGGCACCGGGGAGCTGTTTTTT
TRBV6-6	TRBD2	TRBJ2-1	CASSPRGREGFNEQFF	TGTGCCAGCAGCCCCCGGGGGAGGGAGGGGTTCAATGAGCAGTTCTTC
TRBV11-2	-	TRBJ2-3	CASRLADTQYF	TGTGCCAGCCGACTGGCAGATACGCAGTATTTT
TRBV14	TRBD1	TRBJ2-7	CASRRQGASYEQYF	TGTGCCAGCAGAAGACAGGGGGCCTCCTACGAGCAGTACTTC
TRBV29-1	-	TRBJ2-1	CSVEMAASRGGEQFF	TGCAGCGTTGAAATGGCGGCCTCCCGAGGTGGTGAGCAGTTCTTC
TRBV15	-	TRBJ2-1	CATSRGGGQSYNEQFF	TGTGCCACCAGCAGAGGTGGAGGACAGTCCTACAATGAGCAGTTCTTC
TRBV6-6	TRBD1	TRBJ1-1	CASSYSAGGTEAFF	TGTGCCAGCAGTTACTCGGCAGGGGGCACTGAAGCTTTCTTT
TRBV7-9	-	TRBJ1-5	CASSSGGQPQHF	TGTGCCAGCAGCTCGGGAGGTCAGCCCCAGCATTTT
TRBV25-1	-	TRBJ1-2	CASSTLNYGYTF	TGTGCCAGCAGTACATTAAACTATGGCTACACCTTC
TRBV7-6	-	TRBJ1-1	CASSLAAGLTEAFF	TGTGCCAGCAGCTTAGCGGCAGGGTTAACTGAAGCTTTCTTT
TRBV7-3	TRBD2	TRBJ2-5	CASSLHSGVAGGRETQYF	TGTGCCAGCAGCCTCCACTCGGGGGTAGCGGGGGGCAGAGAGACCCAGTACTTC
TRBV15	TRBD1	TRBJ2-7	CATSRETGTGNYEQYF	TGTGCCACCAGCAGAGAAACCGGGACAGGGAACTACGAGCAGTACTTC
TRBV7-9	-	TRBJ1-2	CASSSDRFLNYGYTF	TGTGCCAGCAGCTCCGACAGATTCCTTAACTATGGCTACACCTTC
TRBV29-1	-	TRBJ2-7	CSVRQETYEQYF	TGCAGCGTCAGACAGGAGACCTACGAGCAGTACTTC
TRBV19	TRBD1	TRBJ1-2	CASSMRQGLGGYTF	TGTGCCAGTAGTATGAGACAGGGGCTGGGTGGCTACACCTTC
TRBV12-5	-	TRBJ2-1	CASGSGTPNNEQFF	TGTGCTAGTGGTTCCGGGACTCCTAACAATGAGCAGTTCTTC
TRBV7-3	TRBD2	TRBJ2-3	CASSPTGTSGHTDTQYF	TGTGCCAGCAGCCCAACCGGGACTAGCGGACACACAGATACGCAGTATTTT
TRBV7-2	TRBD2	TRBJ2-1	CASSLVPGTSGSSYNEQFF	TGTGCCAGCAGCCTCGTTCCGGGGACTAGCGGTAGCTCCTACAATGAGCAGTTCTTC